A selection of T cell receptor beta chains follows, all from one sample in a study of blood T cell repertoires in COVID-19. Sequenced by immunoSEQ multiplex PCR; TCRdb stores in-frame clones only, minus some. This table has tens of thousands of clones, 80% to 90% appearing once. The sample taken for sequencing was peripheral blood. Source of these receptors: a man in his fifties or sixties with acute or convalescent COVID-19. CDR3s include the opening cysteine and the closing phenylalanine or tryptophan. The D gene is left open where the match is weak. Clone size is shown for a subset of rows, as once, few, many or a class of expanded clone.

clone size: NA
J gene: TRBJ2-7
V gene: TRBV7-3
D gene: TRBD2
CDR3 protein: CASSPSGTSSYEQYF
CDR3 DNA: TGTGCCAGCAGTCCTAGCGGGACGAGCTCCTACGAGCAGTACTTC

clone size: NA
J gene: TRBJ2-1
V gene: TRBV6-6
D gene: TRBD2
CDR3 protein: CASSYSGLEGEQFF
CDR3 DNA: TGTGCCAGCAGTTACTCGGGACTAGAGGGTGAGCAGTTCTTC

clone size: NA
J gene: TRBJ1-2
V gene: TRBV3-1/TRBV3-2
D gene: TRBD1
CDR3 protein: CASSPREGAVYGYTF
CDR3 DNA: TGTGCCAGCAGCCCCCGAGAGGGGGCGGTCTATGGCTACACCTTC

clone size: NA
J gene: TRBJ2-1
V gene: TRBV7-3
D gene: TRBD2
CDR3 protein: CASSLNPPSGGYNEQFF
CDR3 DNA: TGTGCCAGCAGCTTGAACCCCCCTAGCGGGGGTTACAATGAGCAGTTCTTC

clone size: NA
J gene: TRBJ1-1
V gene: TRBV19
D gene: NA
CDR3 protein: CASSIVHGQSEAFF
CDR3 DNA: TGTGCCAGTAGTATAGTTCACGGACAGAGTGAAGCTTTCTTT

clone size: NA
J gene: TRBJ2-3
V gene: TRBV5-1
D gene: TRBD2
CDR3 protein: CASSGTSGRDTQYF
CDR3 DNA: TGCGCCAGCAGTGGGACTAGCGGGAGAGATACGCAGTATTTT

clone size: few
J gene: TRBJ2-7
V gene: TRBV28
D gene: NA
CDR3 protein: CASSLGGIYEQYF
CDR3 DNA: TGTGCCAGCAGCTTAGGAGGTATTTACGAGCAGTACTTC

clone size: NA
J gene: TRBJ1-5
V gene: TRBV10-3
D gene: TRBD1
CDR3 protein: CAISPGQGSNQPQHF
CDR3 DNA: TGTGCCATCAGTCCGGGACAGGGGAGCAATCAGCCCCAGCATTTT

clone size: NA
J gene: TRBJ2-2
V gene: TRBV29-1
D gene: TRBD1
CDR3 protein: CSVEDTGGRALFF
CDR3 DNA: TGCAGCGTTGAAGACACAGGGGGACGGGCCCTGTTTTTT

clone size: NA
J gene: TRBJ2-3
V gene: TRBV19
D gene: TRBD2
CDR3 protein: CASTGGRADTQYF
CDR3 DNA: TGTGCCAGTACCGGCGGGAGGGCAGATACGCAGTATTTT

clone size: NA
J gene: TRBJ1-1
V gene: TRBV6-5
D gene: NA
CDR3 protein: CASTPTRNTEAFF
CDR3 DNA: TGTGCCAGCACCCCGACACGGAACACTGAAGCTTTCTTT

clone size: NA
J gene: TRBJ1-1
V gene: TRBV6-2/TRBV6-3
D gene: NA
CDR3 protein: CASSYLDRRTEAFF
CDR3 DNA: TGTGCCAGCAGTTACCTTGACAGGAGGACTGAAGCTTTCTTT

clone size: NA
J gene: TRBJ2-3
V gene: TRBV6-5
D gene: TRBD2
CDR3 protein: CAGRTGGAITDTQYF
CDR3 DNA: TGTGCCGGCCGAACGGGGGGGGCCATCACAGATACGCAGTATTTT

clone size: NA
J gene: TRBJ2-5
V gene: TRBV6-1
D gene: TRBD2
CDR3 protein: CASSGVLAGLQETQYF
CDR3 DNA: TGTGCCAGCAGTGGAGTACTAGCGGGGCTCCAAGAGACCCAGTACTTC

clone size: NA
J gene: TRBJ2-5
V gene: TRBV12-5
D gene: TRBD2
CDR3 protein: CASGLVQGLAGVGQETQYF
CDR3 DNA: TGTGCTAGTGGTTTGGTACAGGGACTAGCGGGAGTAGGGCAAGAGACCCAGTACTTC

clone size: NA
J gene: TRBJ2-7
V gene: TRBV13
D gene: NA
CDR3 protein: CASSRDKNYEQYF
CDR3 DNA: TGTGCCAGCAGTCGGGACAAAAACTACGAGCAGTACTTC

clone size: NA
J gene: TRBJ2-1
V gene: TRBV27
D gene: NA
CDR3 protein: CASSSPGGPSYNEQFF
CDR3 DNA: TGTGCCAGCAGTTCGCCGGGCGGGCCGTCCTACAATGAGCAGTTCTTC

clone size: NA
J gene: TRBJ2-1
V gene: TRBV9
D gene: TRBD2
CDR3 protein: CASSVVSGRAGGEQFF
CDR3 DNA: TGTGCCAGCAGCGTAGTGAGCGGGAGGGCTGGGGGCGAGCAGTTCTTC

clone size: once
J gene: TRBJ1-2
V gene: TRBV6-5
D gene: TRBD1
CDR3 protein: CASSLPGQINGYTF
CDR3 DNA: TGTGCCAGCAGTTTGCCGGGACAGATAAATGGCTACACCTTC

clone size: NA
J gene: TRBJ1-6
V gene: TRBV9
D gene: TRBD1
CDR3 protein: CASSVDGTGNSPLHF
CDR3 DNA: TGTGCCAGCAGCGTAGATGGGACAGGGAATTCACCCCTCCACTTT

clone size: NA
J gene: TRBJ1-5
V gene: TRBV19
D gene: TRBD1
CDR3 protein: CASSPGTGGNQPQHF
CDR3 DNA: TGTGCCAGTAGCCCAGGGACAGGGGGCAATCAGCCCCAGCATTTT

clone size: once
J gene: TRBJ1-5
V gene: TRBV7-2
D gene: NA
CDR3 protein: CASRASNQPQHF
CDR3 DNA: TGTGCCAGCAGAGCTAGCAATCAGCCCCAGCATTTT

clone size: NA
J gene: TRBJ2-3
V gene: TRBV24-1
D gene: TRBD2
CDR3 protein: CATSGASGSTDTQYF
CDR3 DNA: TGTGCCACCAGTGGGGCTAGCGGCTCCACAGATACGCAGTATTTT

clone size: medium-sized
J gene: TRBJ2-7
V gene: TRBV7-9
D gene: NA
CDR3 protein: CASSSDYYEQYF
CDR3 DNA: TGTGCCAGCTCCTCGGACTACTACGAGCAGTACTTC

clone size: few
J gene: TRBJ1-1
V gene: TRBV7-9
D gene: NA
CDR3 protein: CASSLEAGTEAFF
CDR3 DNA: TGTGCCAGCAGCTTAGAGGCGGGAACTGAAGCTTTCTTT

clone size: large
J gene: TRBJ1-4
V gene: TRBV3-1/TRBV3-2
D gene: NA
CDR3 protein: CASTGRTNEKLFF
CDR3 DNA: TGTGCCAGCACAGGGAGGACTAATGAAAAACTGTTTTTT

clone size: once
J gene: TRBJ2-1
V gene: TRBV13
D gene: TRBD1
CDR3 protein: CASSFAGQGNEQFF
CDR3 DNA: TGTGCCAGCAGCTTTGCGGGACAGGGTAATGAGCAGTTCTTC

clone size: NA
J gene: TRBJ2-5
V gene: TRBV5-1
D gene: NA
CDR3 protein: CASSLGSAATTGETQYF
CDR3 DNA: TGCGCCAGCAGCTTGGGGTCGGCGGCTACCACCGGGGAGACCCAGTACTTC

clone size: NA
J gene: TRBJ2-2
V gene: TRBV6-5
D gene: NA
CDR3 protein: CASSYPSGVGTGELFF
CDR3 DNA: TGTGCCAGCAGTTACCCGTCAGGGGTAGGGACCGGGGAGCTGTTTTTT

clone size: NA
J gene: TRBJ2-4
V gene: TRBV5-6
D gene: NA
CDR3 protein: CASSLGPTEGNIQYF
CDR3 DNA: TGTGCCAGCAGCTTGGGACCCACAGAGGGAAACATTCAGTACTTC

clone size: NA
J gene: TRBJ1-4
V gene: TRBV19
D gene: TRBD1
CDR3 protein: CASSKGVGTENEKLFF
CDR3 DNA: TGTGCCAGTAGTAAAGGGGTCGGGACAGAGAATGAAAAACTGTTTTTT

clone size: NA
J gene: TRBJ1-2
V gene: TRBV27
D gene: TRBD1
CDR3 protein: CASSLRGQGNGYTF
CDR3 DNA: TGTGCCAGCAGCTTGCGGGGACAGGGAAATGGCTACACCTTC

clone size: NA
J gene: TRBJ1-2
V gene: TRBV7-2
D gene: NA
CDR3 protein: CASSLVSGYGYTF
CDR3 DNA: TGTGCCAGCAGCTTAGTCTCAGGCTATGGCTACACCTTC

clone size: NA
J gene: TRBJ2-2
V gene: TRBV11-2
D gene: TRBD1
CDR3 protein: CASSSQGAQGELFF
CDR3 DNA: TGTGCCAGCAGCTCACAGGGGGCGCAAGGGGAGCTGTTTTTT

clone size: NA
J gene: TRBJ2-7
V gene: TRBV11-1
D gene: NA
CDR3 protein: CASSRGRYYEQYF
CDR3 DNA: TGTGCCAGCAGCAGGGGCAGGTATTACGAGCAGTACTTC

clone size: NA
J gene: TRBJ1-2
V gene: TRBV6-5
D gene: NA
CDR3 protein: CASTPTPGLLYGYTF
CDR3 DNA: TGTGCCAGCACCCCTACCCCAGGACTCCTCTATGGCTACACCTTC

clone size: NA
J gene: TRBJ1-6
V gene: TRBV7-7
D gene: TRBD1
CDR3 protein: CASSRDREGSPLHF
CDR3 DNA: TGTGCTAGCAGCCGGGACAGGGAGGGTTCACCCCTCCACTTT

clone size: NA
J gene: TRBJ1-1
V gene: TRBV5-4
D gene: NA
CDR3 protein: CASTVDSGDTEAFF
CDR3 DNA: TGTGCCAGCACCGTGGACAGCGGGGACACTGAAGCTTTCTTT

clone size: once
J gene: TRBJ2-1
V gene: TRBV5-8
D gene: TRBD2
CDR3 protein: CASSTTGLYNEQFF
CDR3 DNA: TGTGCCAGCAGCACTACGGGACTATACAATGAGCAGTTCTTC

clone size: NA
J gene: TRBJ2-5
V gene: TRBV19
D gene: TRBD1
CDR3 protein: CASSPTGTGLQETQYF
CDR3 DNA: TGTGCCAGTAGCCCGACCGGGACAGGGTTACAAGAGACCCAGTACTTC

clone size: NA
J gene: TRBJ2-1
V gene: TRBV7-3
D gene: TRBD2
CDR3 protein: CASSLGLAEKYNEQFF
CDR3 DNA: TGTGCCAGCAGCTTGGGACTAGCGGAGAAATACAATGAGCAGTTCTTC

clone size: NA
J gene: TRBJ1-2
V gene: TRBV28
D gene: TRBD1
CDR3 protein: CASETGGGYTF
CDR3 DNA: TGTGCCAGCGAGACAGGGGGTGGCTACACCTTC

clone size: NA
J gene: TRBJ1-6
V gene: TRBV7-2
D gene: TRBD1
CDR3 protein: CASSSGTAFNSPLHF
CDR3 DNA: TGTGCCAGCAGCTCCGGGACAGCTTTTAATTCACCCCTCCACTTT

clone size: NA
J gene: TRBJ2-7
V gene: TRBV11-3
D gene: TRBD2
CDR3 protein: CASSFNLAGVGSYEQYF
CDR3 DNA: TGTGCCAGCAGCTTTAATCTGGCGGGAGTAGGGTCCTACGAGCAGTACTTC

clone size: few
J gene: TRBJ1-1
V gene: TRBV18
D gene: NA
CDR3 protein: CASSPLRAGAPGSEAFF
CDR3 DNA: TGTGCCAGCTCACCACTGCGGGCGGGGGCGCCTGGAAGTGAAGCTTTCTTT

clone size: NA
J gene: TRBJ1-2
V gene: TRBV12-5
D gene: TRBD1
CDR3 protein: CASGLNRGEDGYTF
CDR3 DNA: TGTGCTAGTGGTTTGAACAGGGGCGAAGATGGCTACACCTTC

clone size: NA
J gene: TRBJ1-3
V gene: TRBV28
D gene: NA
CDR3 protein: CASSKQGVGNTIYF
CDR3 DNA: TGTGCCAGCAGTAAACAGGGTGTAGGAAACACCATATATTTT

clone size: NA
J gene: TRBJ2-7
V gene: TRBV18
D gene: NA
CDR3 protein: CASSPDRNHYEQYF
CDR3 DNA: TGTGCCAGCTCACCCGACAGGAACCACTACGAGCAGTACTTC

clone size: NA
J gene: TRBJ1-1
V gene: TRBV5-1
D gene: TRBD1
CDR3 protein: CASSFSSGGSTEAFF
CDR3 DNA: TGCGCCAGCAGCTTCAGCTCAGGGGGGTCCACTGAAGCTTTCTTT

clone size: NA
J gene: TRBJ2-1
V gene: TRBV5-5
D gene: NA
CDR3 protein: CASSFLPGAPYNEQFF
CDR3 DNA: TGTGCCAGCAGCTTCCTTCCAGGGGCTCCCTACAATGAGCAGTTCTTC

clone size: once
J gene: TRBJ2-3
V gene: TRBV6-5
D gene: NA
CDR3 protein: CASNGGGAGTDTQYF
CDR3 DNA: TGTGCCAGCAACGGAGGGGGCGCAGGCACAGATACGCAGTATTTT

clone size: NA
J gene: TRBJ1-2
V gene: TRBV27
D gene: NA
CDR3 protein: CASSSGVGYGYTF
CDR3 DNA: TGTGCCAGCAGTTCGGGGGTGGGCTATGGCTACACCTTC

clone size: NA
J gene: TRBJ2-7
V gene: TRBV23-1
D gene: TRBD1
CDR3 protein: CASSQSGQADYEQYF
CDR3 DNA: TGCGCCAGCAGTCAATCGGGACAGGCGGACTACGAGCAGTACTTC

clone size: NA
J gene: TRBJ2-7
V gene: TRBV5-6
D gene: TRBD2
CDR3 protein: CASSPRTSGLYEQYF
CDR3 DNA: TGTGCCAGCAGCCCTAGGACTAGCGGGTTGTACGAGCAGTACTTC

clone size: NA
J gene: TRBJ2-7
V gene: TRBV6-5
D gene: NA
CDR3 protein: CASSYSGGSYEQYF
CDR3 DNA: TGTGCCAGCAGTTACTCAGGGGGCTCCTACGAGCAGTACTTC

clone size: NA
J gene: TRBJ2-3
V gene: TRBV7-3
D gene: NA
CDR3 protein: CASSLNGPGGTDTQYF
CDR3 DNA: TGTGCCAGCAGCTTAAACGGTCCGGGTGGCACAGATACGCAGTATTTT

clone size: NA
J gene: TRBJ2-3
V gene: TRBV5-1
D gene: TRBD1
CDR3 protein: CASSRDSLADTQYF
CDR3 DNA: TGCGCCAGCAGCCGGGACAGTCTCGCAGATACGCAGTATTTT